These T cell receptor beta chains were read from a single sample in a study of T cells after posttransplantation cyclophosphamide. Method: immunoSEQ multiplex PCR; TCRdb's copy keeps in-frame clones and lacks some. This table has around 22,000 clones, around 90% appearing once. The sequenced sample was PBMCs, obtained after an allogeneic stem cell transplant with a calcineurin inhibitor and methotrexate. These receptor sequences come from a female patient aged 50 to 65 who received an allogeneic stem cell transplant from an unrelated donor, was CMV-positive, and had chronic GVHD only. The graft donor may account for some of the T cells. Each CDR3 is given without its conserved first and last residue. The order of the fields is J gene, V gene, CDR3 protein.

TRBJ2-3 TRBV27 ASSFQRSTDTQY
TRBJ1-1 TRBV27 ASRMEAGILNTEAF
TRBJ2-5 TRBV5-1 ASSWGRGYQETQY
TRBJ2-1 TRBV19 ASSPRLSSYNEQF
TRBJ2-1 TRBV19 ASSTTGRRVLSNEQF
- TRBV28 ASSLREQY
TRBJ2-3 TRBV19 ASSTPGSGRIDTQY
TRBJ2-4 TRBV28 ASSLLGRGVIQY
TRBJ1-1 TRBV5-4 ASSQNQRQATEAF
TRBJ1-6 TRBV4-1 ASSRETGWYNSPLH
TRBJ2-7 TRBV4-3 ASSHRTSGSPNEQY
TRBJ2-7 TRBV4-1 ASSLSGTGNSYEQY
TRBJ2-1 TRBV27 ASTERQGISNEQF
TRBJ1-6 TRBV5-8 ASSHRIPSPLH
TRBJ1-4 TRBV2 ASSAGQPFGEKLF
TRBJ2-7 TRBV11-2 ASSPRDRRTYEQY
TRBJ2-7 TRBV7-9 ASSVSYEQY
TRBJ2-2 TRBV11-2 ASSQLRTGGLF
- TRBV9 ASSVEAGFYEQY
TRBJ2-7 TRBV7-9 ASRPLGGYEQY
TRBJ1-1 TRBV29-1 SVVLNTEAF
TRBJ2-5 TRBV19 ASSMSEWETQY
TRBJ2-2 TRBV5-1 ASTEGSPNTGELF
TRBJ1-1 TRBV5-1 ASSLSQAPGNTEAF
TRBJ1-2 TRBV2 ASSTGTVGYGYT
TRBJ2-1 TRBV11-3 ASSSTGLAGWNEQF
TRBJ2-3 TRBV6-1 ASSEVRGSTDTQY
TRBJ1-4 TRBV19 ASSASRTPYEKLF
TRBJ2-3 TRBV20-1 RTGNTDTQY
TRBJ1-5 TRBV10-3 AISEGGGGQPQH
TRBJ1-1 TRBV2 ASRFAALGQKNTEAF
TRBJ2-7 TRBV6-1 ASSQIEDRRYEQY
TRBJ2-5 TRBV7-9 ASSLAGTGGRETQY
TRBJ2-3 TRBV27 ASSLGDFSTDTQY
TRBJ2-2 TRBV5-1 ASSTAGTNTGELF
TRBJ2-2 TRBV13 ASSYHLTGELF
TRBJ1-1 TRBV28 ASRQYIGQLETEAF
TRBJ1-5 TRBV19 ASSPFRTGGFQPQH
TRBJ2-2 TRBV4-3 ASSRGTSPDTGELF
TRBJ2-1 TRBV5-1 ASSRTSGSNEQF
TRBJ2-5 TRBV6-5 ASSYENSGTQY
TRBJ2-7 TRBV4-3 ASSLSKDRGDYEQY
TRBJ1-4 TRBV4-2 ASSQGGQAEKLF
TRBJ2-5 TRBV11-2 ASSFHMIQETQY
TRBJ2-1 TRBV13 ASSFGTSRNNEQF
TRBJ2-5 TRBV5-6 ASSFSRDRVIQETQY
TRBJ2-1 TRBV4-3 ASSLSSGTYNEQF
TRBJ2-1 TRBV9 ASSVWPRQGNNEQF
TRBJ2-3 TRBV5-8 ASSLFFGTNGLRVDTQY
TRBJ1-1 TRBV27 ASSVAPGQGAVEAF
TRBJ2-1 TRBV11-3 ASSTHRIAEQF
TRBJ2-3 TRBV27 ASSRLVGGSGSDTQY
- TRBV30 AWSRRGARSHEQY
TRBJ1-2 TRBV27 ASICGYT
TRBJ2-7 TRBV6-5 ASSYWKTSGTYEQY
TRBJ1-1 TRBV4-1 ASSQGPTVSTEAF
TRBJ2-1 TRBV5-1 ASSPDLAGGPNEQF
TRBJ2-1 TRBV28 ASSVTGTSGYNEQF
TRBJ1-1 TRBV5-1 ASSLGVGSMNTEAF
TRBJ2-7 TRBV7-2 ASSAQSGQATYYEQY